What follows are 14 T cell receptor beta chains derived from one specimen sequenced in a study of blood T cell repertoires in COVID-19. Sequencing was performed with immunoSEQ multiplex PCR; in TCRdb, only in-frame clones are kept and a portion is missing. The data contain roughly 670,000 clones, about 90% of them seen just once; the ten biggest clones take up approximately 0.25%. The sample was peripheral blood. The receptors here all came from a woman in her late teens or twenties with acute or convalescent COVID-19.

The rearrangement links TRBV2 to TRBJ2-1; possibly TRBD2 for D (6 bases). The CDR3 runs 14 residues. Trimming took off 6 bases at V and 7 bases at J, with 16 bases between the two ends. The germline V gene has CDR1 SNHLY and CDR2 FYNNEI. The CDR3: CASRVLALGNEQFF. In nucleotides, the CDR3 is TGTGCCAGCAGGGTTCTAGCGCTTGGGAATGAGCAGTTCTTC. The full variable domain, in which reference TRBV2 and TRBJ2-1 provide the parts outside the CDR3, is EPEVTQTPSHQVTQMGQEVILRCVPISNHLYFYWYRQILGQKVEFLVSFYNNEISEKSEIFDDQFSVERPDGSNFTLKIRSTKLEDSAMYFCASRVLALGNEQFFGPGTRLTVL.

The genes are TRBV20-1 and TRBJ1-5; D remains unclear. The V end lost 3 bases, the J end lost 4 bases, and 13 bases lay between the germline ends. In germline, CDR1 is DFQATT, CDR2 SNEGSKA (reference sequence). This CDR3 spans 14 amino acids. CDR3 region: CSASFGEANQPQHF. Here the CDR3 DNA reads TGCAGTGCTAGTTTCGGGGAAGCAAATCAGCCCCAGCATTTT.

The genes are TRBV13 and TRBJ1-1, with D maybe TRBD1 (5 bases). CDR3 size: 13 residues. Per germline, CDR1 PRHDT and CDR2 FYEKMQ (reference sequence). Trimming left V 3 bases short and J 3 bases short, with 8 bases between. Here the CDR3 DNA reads TGTGCCAGCAGCTTTATCAGGGACACTGAAGCTTTCTTT. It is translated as CASSFIRDTEAFF.

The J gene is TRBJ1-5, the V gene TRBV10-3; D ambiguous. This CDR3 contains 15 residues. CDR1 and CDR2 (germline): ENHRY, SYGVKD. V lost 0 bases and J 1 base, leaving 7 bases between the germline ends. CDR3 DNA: TGTGCCATCAGTGAGTCTGCGTCGAGCAATCAGCCCCAGCATTTT. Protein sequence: CAISESASSNQPQHF.

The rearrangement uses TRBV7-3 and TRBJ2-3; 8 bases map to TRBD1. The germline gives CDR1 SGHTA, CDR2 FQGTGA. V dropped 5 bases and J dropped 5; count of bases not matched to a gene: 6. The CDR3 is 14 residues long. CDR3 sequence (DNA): TGTGCCAGCAGCCGAGGCAGGGGGCAAGATACGCAGTATTTT. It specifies CASSRGRGQDTQYF.

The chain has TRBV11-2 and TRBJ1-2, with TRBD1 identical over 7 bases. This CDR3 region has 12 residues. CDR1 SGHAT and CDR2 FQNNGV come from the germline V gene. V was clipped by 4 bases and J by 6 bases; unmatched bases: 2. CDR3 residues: CASSSRGDGYTF. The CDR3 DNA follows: TGTGCCAGCAGCTCCAGGGGGGATGGCTACACCTTC.

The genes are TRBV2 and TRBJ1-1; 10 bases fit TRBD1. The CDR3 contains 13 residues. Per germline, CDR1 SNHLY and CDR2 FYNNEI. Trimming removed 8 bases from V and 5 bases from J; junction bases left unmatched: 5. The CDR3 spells CASCRQGATEAFF. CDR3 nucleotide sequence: TGTGCCAGCTGTCGACAGGGGGCGACTGAAGCTTTCTTT.

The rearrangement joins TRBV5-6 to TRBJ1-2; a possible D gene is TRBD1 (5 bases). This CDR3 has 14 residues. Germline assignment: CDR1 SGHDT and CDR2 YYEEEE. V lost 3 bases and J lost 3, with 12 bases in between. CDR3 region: CASSYPQGHYGYTF. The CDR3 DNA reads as TGTGCCAGCAGCTACCCCCAGGGCCACTATGGCTACACCTTC.

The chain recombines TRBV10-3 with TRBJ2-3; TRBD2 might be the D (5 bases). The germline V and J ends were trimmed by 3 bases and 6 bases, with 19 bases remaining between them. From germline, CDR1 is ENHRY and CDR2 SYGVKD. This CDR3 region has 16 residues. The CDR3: CAISDGSAPSADTQYF. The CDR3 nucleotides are TGTGCCATCAGTGATGGTAGCGCTCCATCCGCGGATACGCAGTATTTT.

The CDR3 here is CASSSLAGGPMTDTQYF. The CDR3 DNA follows: TGTGCCAGCAGCTCGTTAGCGGGGGGGCCTATGACAGATACGCAGTATTTT. The chain links TRBV7-2 to TRBJ2-3, with TRBD2 identical over 11 bases. The CDR3 loop spans 17 amino acids. Trimming at V came to 4 bases and at J to 3 bases, leaving 9 bases not matched to a gene. Looked up from germline, CDR1 is SGHTA and CDR2 is FQGNSA.

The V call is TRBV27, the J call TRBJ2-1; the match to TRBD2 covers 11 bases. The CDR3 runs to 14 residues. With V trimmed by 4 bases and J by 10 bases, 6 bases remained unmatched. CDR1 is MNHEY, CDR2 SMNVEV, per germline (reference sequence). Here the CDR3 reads CASSSGLAGWEQFF. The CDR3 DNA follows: TGTGCCAGCAGTTCCGGACTAGCGGGTTGGGAGCAGTTCTTC.

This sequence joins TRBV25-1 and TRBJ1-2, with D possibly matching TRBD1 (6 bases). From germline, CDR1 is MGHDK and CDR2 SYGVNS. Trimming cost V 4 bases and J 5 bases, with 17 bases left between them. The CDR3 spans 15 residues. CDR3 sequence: CASSAGQRPGYGYTF. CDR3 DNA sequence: TGTGCCAGCAGTGCCGGACAGAGGCCAGGGTATGGCTACACCTTC.

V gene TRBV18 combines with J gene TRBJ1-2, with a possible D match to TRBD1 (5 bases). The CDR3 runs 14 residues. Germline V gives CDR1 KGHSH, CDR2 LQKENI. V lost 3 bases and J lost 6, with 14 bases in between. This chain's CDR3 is CASSPPEWGDGYTF. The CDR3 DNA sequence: TGTGCCAGCTCACCCCCCGAGTGGGGGGATGGCTACACCTTC.

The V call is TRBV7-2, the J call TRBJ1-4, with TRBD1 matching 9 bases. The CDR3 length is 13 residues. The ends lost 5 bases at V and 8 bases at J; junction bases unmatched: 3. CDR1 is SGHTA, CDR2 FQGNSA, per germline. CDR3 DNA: TGTGCCAGCAGCCGGGACAGGGTCGAAAAACTGTTTTTT. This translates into CASSRDRVEKLFF.